A single sample is the source of the 3 T cell receptor beta chains below, sequenced in a study of patients and donors after allogeneic stem cell transplantation. TCRdb processed the RT-PCR reads anew with MiXCR; each CDR3 protein has one entry. The data contain about 87,000 distinct CDR3 sequences, around 5% of them singletons. Sequenced material: blood, either unsorted or a sorted T cell fraction (not recorded which). The receptors come from a human donor who was either an allogeneic HSCT recipient or a stem cell or donor lymphocyte infusion donor (not recorded which). It is not recorded whose cells these are; they may come from a transplant donor.

In this sample, this clonotype turned up many times. The V and J genes are TRBV11-2 and TRBJ2-7, with a possible D match to TRBD1 (6 bases). V was trimmed by 4 bases and J by 2 bases, leaving 21 bases between them. Germline V gene lookup returns CDR1 SGHAT and CDR2 FQNNGV. The CDR3 has 17 amino acids. The CDR3 here is CASSSLRAGGRTYEQYF. CDR3 bases: TGTGCCAGCAGCTCATTACGGGCTGGGGGCAGAACCTACGAGCAGTACTTC.

There are many counts of this clonotype. This sequence joins TRBV27 and TRBJ1-2, with 7 bases matching TRBD1. The germline gives CDR1 MNHEY, CDR2 SMNVEV (reference sequence). The CDR3 contains 16 residues. The V segment lost 6 bases and the J segment 0 bases; nucleotides outside the gene matches: 10. DNA for the CDR3: TGTGCCAGCAGGAAAGACAGGGCTTACACTAACTATGGCTACACCTTC. Protein product: CASRKDRAYTNYGYTF.

This clonotype was counted ten times or more. This chain joins TRBV7-9 and TRBJ2-7, with TRBD2 matching over 10 bases. The CDR3 has 14 amino acids. The J segment lost 6 bases and the V segment lost 5 bases, leaving 7 bases of the junction unmatched. From germline, CDR1 is SEHNR and CDR2 FQNEAQ (reference sequence). The CDR3 bases are TGTGCCAGCAGCACCCTAGCGGGAGTTGGCGAGCAGTACTTC. This sequence encodes CASSTLAGVGEQYF.